The T cell receptor (beta chain) under discussion was sequenced for a study of CXCR3-negative and CXCR3-positive naive CD8 T cells. This CDR3 region has 15 residues. Looked up from germline, CDR1 is SGDLS and CDR2 is YYNGEE. All TRB cDNA libraries came from 5' RACE performed with UMI labels. TCRdb re-called the 5' RACE reads; every CDR3 protein appears as one record, without DNA. The listing records some 150,000 distinct CDR3 sequences. Study-wide points: Both naive subsets had comparably high diversity; memory CD8+ cells much lower. CXCR3-positive naive cells carried more hydrophobic TRB CDR3s than CXCR3-negative ones.

Turning to this clonotype: Its antigen is unknown.

Naive CD8+ T cells showed CD45RO-CCR7+CD27+CD95-. The source of this sequence is a human donor in good health. Some clones in this sample may be carry-over from other donors' samples. Sample: naive CXCR3+ CD8+ T cells from blood. Subset denoted: CD45RO-CCR7+CD27+CD95- naive CD8+ T cells expressing CXCR3 (TNR3+). This chain connects TRBV9 to TRBJ1-1. CDR3 loop: CASSVGGGPDTEAFF.